These 27 T cell receptor beta chains came from one sample sequenced in a study of response to subunit inactivated influenza vaccine (dated by TCRdb to the late 2010s). The library relied on RT-PCR. Sequencing relied on an Illumina HiSeq 2500. Through fastp at Q25 and MiXCR, TCRdb rebuilt clones from the public reads, retaining in-frame beta chains. Each entry merges the rows of one CDR3 protein and shows their most common DNA and genes. In all, the sample holds hundreds of thousands of distinct CDR3 sequences, and 20% to 25% of those were seen once. The top ten hold about a tenth of the sample. Sequencing used PBMCs from blood, obtained less than 22 months after vaccination. The source of these receptors is a man between 50 and 75 years old who received an inactivated influenza vaccine. Donor details come from another sample of the same person, matched by shared clones.

This chain connects TRBV10-3 to TRBJ1-1, with D uncertain. The V end lost 6 bases, the J end lost 3 bases, and 17 bases lay between the germline ends. The CDR3 covers 15 residues. Germline V gives CDR1 ENHRY, CDR2 SYGVKD. The CDR3: CAISEVVGVDTEAFF. CDR3 DNA: TGTGCCATCAGCGAGGTGGTCGGGGTAGACACTGAAGCTTTCTTT.

This clonotype was counted only a few times. The chain recombines TRBV20-1 with TRBJ1-1; D perhaps matches TRBD1 (5 bases). V was shortened by 0 bases and J by 7 bases, with 12 bases between the two germline ends. Germline V lookup: CDR1 DFQATT, CDR2 SNEGSKA (reference sequence). CDR3 size: 13 residues. The CDR3 region is CSARDGGTGEAFF. The CDR3 nucleotides are TGCAGTGCTAGAGATGGTGGAACAGGTGAAGCTTTCTTT.

CDR3: CASSEIQGADTQYF. The CDR3 nucleotides read TGTGCCAGCAGTGAAATACAGGGCGCAGATACGCAGTATTTT. The chain recombines TRBV2 with TRBJ2-3; a weak D match, TRBD1 (6 bases). V gave up 2 bases and J gave up 4 bases, with 10 bases separating them. Germline assignment: CDR1 SNHLY and CDR2 FYNNEI. The CDR3 is 14 amino acids.

The CDR3: CASSVDYHEQYF. CDR3 in DNA: TGTGCCAGCAGCGTTGACTATCACGAGCAGTACTTC. The chain links TRBV7-2 to TRBJ2-7; a possible D gene is TRBD2 (5 bases). Per the germline V gene, CDR1 is SGHTA and CDR2 is FQGNSA. CDR3 length equals 12 residues. The germline V and J ends were trimmed by 5 bases and 5 bases, with 10 bases remaining between them.

This clonotype has just a few counts. The chain recombines TRBV7-2 with TRBJ2-1; TRBD2 matches 11 bases. Germline V lookup: CDR1 SGHTA, CDR2 FQGNSA. The CDR3 sequence is 16 residues long. The junction had 5 bases not matched to a gene; V was cut back by 3 bases and J by 4 bases. CDR3 DNA: TGTGCCAGCAGCTTCACCGGGACTAGCGGATACAATGAGCAGTTCTTC. It translates to CASSFTGTSGYNEQFF.

Many counts were recorded for this clonotype. Written as DNA, the CDR3 is TGTGCCAGCAGTTACTCTGGGGCCAACGTCCTGACTTTC. This translates into CASSYSGANVLTF. The V call is TRBV6-2 or TRBV6-3, the J call TRBJ2-6; D remains ambiguous. Per the germline V gene, CDR1 is MNHEY and CDR2 is SVGEGT. Trimming cost V 0 bases and J 3 bases, with 0 bases left between them. There are 13 residues in the CDR3.

The rearrangement joins TRBV24-1 to TRBJ1-5; possibly TRBD1 for D (6 bases). With 4 bases removed from V and 1 base from J, the gap between germline ends came to 19 bases. The CDR3 spans 18 residues. Germline V gene lookup returns CDR1 KGHDR and CDR2 SFDVKD. CDR3 sequence (DNA): TGTGCCACCAGTGAGGACAGTGTCGGGGTGGTGAGCAATCAGCCCCAGCATTTT. Translation gives CATSEDSVGVVSNQPQHF.

The chain links TRBV7-8 to TRBJ2-5; unclear D gene. Trimming removed 6 bases at V and 5 bases at J, with 25 bases between. In germline, CDR1 is SGHVS, CDR2 FQNEAQ. The CDR3 extends over 17 amino acids. The CDR3 is CASRSEDRVSVGETQYF. CDR3 bases: TGTGCCAGCAGATCCGAAGACCGGGTCTCGGTCGGGGAGACCCAGTACTTC.

The chain couples TRBV11-2 to TRBJ2-3; maybe TRBD2 (6 bases). Germline CDR1 SGHAT, CDR2 FQNNGV. The V end was cut by 5 bases, the J end by 3 bases, with 24 bases between. The CDR3 loop spans 18 amino acids. The CDR3 bases are TGTGCCAGCAGCACGCTAGCGCGGACGCTAATGGGGACAGATACGCAGTATTTT. Protein: CASSTLARTLMGTDTQYF.

The chain uses TRBV11-2 and TRBJ2-2, with unresolved D. With 1 base removed from V and 2 bases from J, the gap between germline ends came to 8 bases. From germline, CDR1 is SGHAT and CDR2 FQNNGV. The CDR3 totals 15 residues. CDR3 DNA sequence: TGTGCCAGCAGCTTAGGCAGCTCCAACACCGGGGAGCTGTTTTTT. Translating it yields CASSLGSSNTGELFF.

The rearrangement links TRBV10-3 to TRBJ2-1; 9 nucleotides line up with TRBD1. The length of the CDR3 is 14 residues. V was pared by 10 bases and J by 7 bases, with 11 bases of the junction left unmatched. Germline V gene lookup returns CDR1 ENHRY and CDR2 SYGVKD. The CDR3 here is CATIPGQGKNEQFF. DNA for the CDR3: TGTGCCACCATACCGGGACAGGGTAAAAATGAGCAGTTCTTC.

A few counts support this clonotype. This CDR3 is CASSLIGGTVNEKLFF. CDR3 bases: TGTGCCAGCAGTTTAATCGGCGGGACAGTTAATGAAAAACTGTTTTTT. V gene TRBV28 combines with J gene TRBJ1-4; 7 nucleotides line up with TRBD1. The CDR3 has 16 residues. CDR1 is MDHEN and CDR2 is SYDVKM in the germline V gene. Trimming cost V 2 bases and J 4 bases; bases outside gene matches: 7.

V and J are TRBV7-2 and TRBJ2-1, with 10 nucleotides matching TRBD2. The junction had 9 bases not matched to a gene; V was cut back by 1 base and J by 9 bases. Germline-derived CDR1 and CDR2 are SGHTA and FQGNSA. The CDR3 covers 16 residues. Here the CDR3 reads CASSLVASGRRVEQFF. CDR3 nucleotides: TGTGCCAGCAGCTTAGTTGCTAGCGGGAGACGGGTTGAGCAGTTCTTC.

This clonotype was counted many times. The chain links TRBV29-1 to TRBJ1-5; TRBD1 agrees at 7 bases. The junction had 6 bases not matched to a gene; V was cut back by 7 bases and J by 3 bases. CDR3 length equals 13 residues. CDR1 is SQVTM and CDR2 is ANQGSEA in the germline V gene. CDR3 region: CSAGDSLNQPQHF. The CDR3, as DNA: TGCAGCGCCGGGGACAGCCTCAATCAGCCCCAGCATTTT.

This clonotype was detected a few times. The rearrangement links TRBV12-3 or TRBV12-4 to TRBJ2-1; D gene ambiguous. The ends were cut back, 6 bases at V and 3 bases at J, with 6 bases in the middle. CDR3 size: 12 residues. CDR3 region: CASRVGYNEQFF. The CDR3 DNA follows: TGTGCCAGCAGGGTAGGCTACAATGAGCAGTTCTTC.

The V call is TRBV27, the J call TRBJ2-7; 7 positions agree with TRBD1. The CDR3 runs 13 residues. V gave up 6 bases and J gave up 3 bases; unmatched junction bases: 5. Germline V gene lookup returns CDR1 MNHEY and CDR2 SMNVEV (reference sequence). The chain's CDR3 is CASSLTGDYEQYF. CDR3 coding DNA: TGTGCCAGCAGCCTTACAGGGGACTACGAGCAGTACTTC.

As concerns this clonotype: A much larger clone differs from this one at a single base, so this may be a read error. The chain combines TRBV20-1 with TRBJ1-4; no firm D call. This CDR3 has 11 residues. Germline lookup yields CDR1 DFQATT and CDR2 SNEGSKA (reference sequence). CDR3: CSAGLNEELFF. Here the CDR3 DNA reads TGCAGTGCCGGCCTTAATGAAGAACTGTTTTTT.

In this sample, this clonotype turned up many times. The gene calls are TRBV20-1 and TRBJ1-1; the D is unclear. The germline V gene encodes CDR1 DFQATT and CDR2 SNEGSKA (reference sequence). Deletions cut 3 bases from V and 0 bases from J, with 11 bases between. The CDR3 totals 14 residues. The CDR3 spells CSASIGSLNTEAFF. The CDR3 DNA reads as TGCAGTGCTAGTATCGGCAGTTTGAACACTGAAGCTTTCTTT.

V and J are TRBV4-2 and TRBJ2-1; D remains ambiguous. The CDR3 totals 15 residues. V dropped 0 bases and J dropped 2 bases, with 8 bases sitting between them. CDR1 is LGHNA, CDR2 YNFKEQ, per germline. CDR3 sequence: CASSQEQRTYNEQFF. The CDR3 DNA reads as TGTGCCAGCAGCCAAGAACAACGGACCTACAATGAGCAGTTCTTC.

In this sample, this clonotype turned up a few times. The chain recombines TRBV5-1 with TRBJ2-1; either TRBD1 or TRBD2 may fit D (5 bases each). Germline loops: CDR1 SGHRS, CDR2 YFSETQ. Trimming left V 4 bases short and J 2 bases short, with 16 bases between. This CDR3 spans 16 amino acids. CDR3 nucleotides: TGCGCCAGCAGCCCTCTCCTTTCGGGACCCTACAATGAGCAGTTCTTC. Protein sequence: CASSPLLSGPYNEQFF.

This rearrangement joins TRBV12-3 or TRBV12-4 to TRBJ1-1, with 7 bases matching TRBD1. The V segment lost 6 bases and the J segment 6 bases; nucleotides outside the gene matches: 13. The CDR3 is 15 amino acids. DNA of the CDR3: TGTGCCAGCAGCTATCGGACAGGATTGTCCTCTGAAGCTTTCTTT. This translates into CASSYRTGLSSEAFF.

CDR3 in amino acids: CASSQEGHRVTEQYF. The CDR3 DNA reads as TGCGCCAGCAGCCAGGAGGGACATAGGGTAACAGAGCAGTACTTC. V usage is TRBV4-1 and J usage is TRBJ2-7, with D perhaps given as TRBD1 or TRBD2 (6 bases each). V lost 3 bases and J 7 bases, leaving 19 bases between the germline ends. The CDR3 is 15 residues long. CDR1 is MGHRA, CDR2 YSYEKL, per germline.

In its sample, this clonotype was seen a few times. The chain is built from TRBV12-3 or TRBV12-4 and TRBJ1-4, with no clear D. Trimming removed 6 bases from V and 8 bases from J, with 16 bases in between. The CDR3 contains 14 residues. CDR3 in DNA: TGTGCCAGCAGACTCTTAGGGTTAGACGAAAAACTGTTTTTT. This codes for CASRLLGLDEKLFF.

This clonotype was seen a few times. V and J are TRBV20-1 and TRBJ1-4; D call uncertain. This CDR3 has 15 amino acids. CDR1 and CDR2 (germline): DFQATT, SNEGSKA (reference sequence). The V end was cut by 1 base, the J end by 3 bases, with 12 bases between. The CDR3 region has the DNA TGCAGTGCTAGAGCTACGGGAGGAGCTAATGAAAAACTGTTTTTT. Its protein is CSARATGGANEKLFF.

Written as DNA, the CDR3 is TGCGCCAGCAGCCCGGCCATGGGACTTCAGAACACTGAAGCTTTCTTT. Its protein product is CASSPAMGLQNTEAFF. The rearrangement links TRBV5-1 to TRBJ1-1, with D possibly matching TRBD1 (5 bases). V lost 4 bases and J 1 base, leaving 17 bases between the germline ends. This CDR3 region has 16 residues. The germline CDR1 and CDR2 sequences are SGHRS and YFSETQ.

CDR3 bases: TGTGCCAGCAGTCTAAGGGGGGTCGTGGGACTACCGAACACCGGGGAGCTGTTTTTT. This translates into CASSLRGVVGLPNTGELFF. This chain connects TRBV13 to TRBJ2-2, with D perhaps matching TRBD2 (7 bases). The CDR3 consists of 19 residues. The germline V gene encodes CDR1 PRHDT and CDR2 FYEKMQ (reference sequence). Trimming stripped 6 bases from V and 0 bases from J, with 23 bases between.

The DNA of the CDR3 is TGCAGTGCTTACTCGGGGAGCTCCTACGAGCAGTACTTC. It is translated as CSAYSGSSYEQYF. This chain joins TRBV20-1 and TRBJ2-7, with D possibly being TRBD2 (5 bases). Per the germline V gene, CDR1 is DFQATT and CDR2 is SNEGSKA (reference sequence). The CDR3 consists of 13 residues. The V end was cut by 5 bases, the J end by 0 bases, with 11 bases between.